This T cell receptor (beta chain) came from a study of cytomegalovirus exposure and HLA in healthy donors. Study-wide points: It was reportedly the case that the classifier diagnosed cytomegalovirus status with high specificity and sensitivity. According to a subsequent analysis, TCR clusters identified in the first cohort showed a tendency to co-occur across the roughly 120 validation repertoires.

The table came from immunoSEQ multiplex PCR; TCRdb's copy has only in-frame clones and leaves some out. The sample has tens of thousands of clones; over 85% are singletons. CDR3 length: 20 amino acids. The V and J ends lost 4 bases and 0 bases, in that order; junction bases with no gene match: 20. The germline V gene encodes CDR1 MNHNS and CDR2 SASEGT. The table lists this clone with a count of one. As yet, its antigen is unknown. Sequencing input: PBMCs. The V gene is TRBV6-1, the J gene TRBJ1-1; the match to TRBD1 covers 7 bases. The clonotype was recovered from a young woman in good health and CMV-seronegative. CDR3 nucleotides: TGTGCCAGCAGTGGCCCCTGGTGGCAGGGGGATGTTATATTGAACACTGAAGCTTTCTTT. It yields the protein CASSGPWWQGDVILNTEAFF.